This T cell receptor (beta chain) was retrieved from a study of shared clonotypes between healthy human individuals. The repertoire was sequenced with immunoSEQ multiplex PCR; TCRdb's copy has only in-frame clones and lacks some. The sample has hundreds of thousands of clones; about 74% are singletons. Germline V gives CDR1 SGHRS, CDR2 YFSETQ. The CDR3 runs to 16 residues. With 0 bases removed from V and 2 bases from J, the gap between germline ends came to 13 bases. Sequenced input: memory CD4+ T cells sorted from blood. The subset was: CD45RA-negative fraction. The chain uses TRBV5-1 and TRBJ2-3; D may be TRBD1 (6 bases). The clonotype comes from a woman between 25 and 40 years old in good health. CDR3: CASSLVARGSTDTQYF. The CDR3 coding sequence is TGCGCCAGCAGCTTGGTAGCCAGGGGCTCCACAGATACGCAGTATTTT.